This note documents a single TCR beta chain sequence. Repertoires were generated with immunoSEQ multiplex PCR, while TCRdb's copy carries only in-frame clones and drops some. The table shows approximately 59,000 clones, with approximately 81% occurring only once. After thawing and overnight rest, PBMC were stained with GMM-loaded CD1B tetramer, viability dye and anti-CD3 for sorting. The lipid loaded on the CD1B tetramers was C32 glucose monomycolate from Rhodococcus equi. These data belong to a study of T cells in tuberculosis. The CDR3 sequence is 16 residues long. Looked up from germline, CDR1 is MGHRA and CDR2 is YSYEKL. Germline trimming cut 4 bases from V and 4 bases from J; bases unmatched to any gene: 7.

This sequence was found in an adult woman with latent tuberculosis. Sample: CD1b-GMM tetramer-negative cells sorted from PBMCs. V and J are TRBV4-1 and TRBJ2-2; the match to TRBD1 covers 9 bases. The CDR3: CASSLTGGLFTGELFF. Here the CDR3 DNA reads TGCGCCAGCAGCCTTACAGGGGGCCTGTTCACCGGGGAGCTGTTTTTT.